This T cell receptor beta chain derives from a study of OX40 agonist ivuxolimab in advanced cancers. This table comes from immunoSEQ multiplex PCR, and its TCRdb copy is limited to in-frame clones, with some not included. The sample comprises approximately 87,000 clones, about 90% of which are singletons, and about 0.87% rests with the top ten. Germline V lookup: CDR1 SGHNT, CDR2 YYREEE (reference sequence). The CDR3 covers 13 residues. V was shortened by 0 bases and J by 1 base, with 4 bases between the two germline ends. The V gene is TRBV5-4, the J gene TRBJ1-1; D uncertain. The sequence was collected from an adult with an advanced solid tumor such as melanoma, head and neck, liver or kidney cancer. Sequenced material: CD4+ or CD8+ T cells sorted from blood, taken in a trial of the OX40 agonist ivuxolimab. The CDR3 region is CASSLDRNTEAFF. The DNA for the CDR3 is TGTGCCAGCAGCTTGGACAGGAACACTGAAGCTTTCTTT.